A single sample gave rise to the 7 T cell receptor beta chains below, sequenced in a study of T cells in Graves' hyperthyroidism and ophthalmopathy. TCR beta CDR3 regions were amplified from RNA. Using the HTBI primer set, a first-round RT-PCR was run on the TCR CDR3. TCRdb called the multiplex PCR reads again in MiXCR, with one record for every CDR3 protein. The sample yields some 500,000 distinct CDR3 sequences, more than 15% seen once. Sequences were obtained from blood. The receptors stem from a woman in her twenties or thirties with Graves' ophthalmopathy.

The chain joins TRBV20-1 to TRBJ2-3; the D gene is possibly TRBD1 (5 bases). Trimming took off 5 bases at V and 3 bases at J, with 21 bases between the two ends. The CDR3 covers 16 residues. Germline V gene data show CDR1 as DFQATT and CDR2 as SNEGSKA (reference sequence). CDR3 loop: CSARIVGRPGTDTQYF. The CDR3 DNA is TGCAGTGCTCGCATCGTGGGCAGGCCAGGGACAGATACGCAGTATTTT.

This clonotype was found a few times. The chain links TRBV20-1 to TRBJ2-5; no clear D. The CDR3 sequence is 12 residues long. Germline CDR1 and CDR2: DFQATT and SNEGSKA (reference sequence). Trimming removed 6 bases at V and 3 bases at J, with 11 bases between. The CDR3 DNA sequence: TGCAGTGCAAGATCTGATGAAGAGACCCAGTACTTC. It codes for CSARSDEETQYF.

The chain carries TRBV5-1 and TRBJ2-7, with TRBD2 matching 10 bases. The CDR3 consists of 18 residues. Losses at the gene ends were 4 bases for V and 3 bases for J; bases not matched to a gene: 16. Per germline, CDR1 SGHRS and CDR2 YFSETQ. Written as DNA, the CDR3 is TGCGCCAGCAGCCCTCGAACGGGTGTTAGCGGGAGGTTCTACGAGCAGTACTTC. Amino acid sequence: CASSPRTGVSGRFYEQYF.

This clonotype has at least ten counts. CDR3 residues: CASSLWGTDTQYF. In DNA form, the CDR3 reads TGCGCCAGCAGCTTGTGGGGGACAGATACGCAGTATTTT. The chain employs TRBV5-1 and TRBJ2-3; D may match TRBD1 or TRBD2 (5 bases each). The CDR3 has 13 residues. Germline V lookup: CDR1 SGHRS, CDR2 YFSETQ. Between the trimmed V and J ends, which lost 1 base and 3 bases, there was a span of 6 bases.

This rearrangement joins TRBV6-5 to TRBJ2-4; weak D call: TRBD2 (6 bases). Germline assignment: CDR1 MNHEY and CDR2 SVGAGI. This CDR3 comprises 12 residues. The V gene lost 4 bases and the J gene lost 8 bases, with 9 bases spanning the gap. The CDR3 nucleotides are TGTGCCAGCAGTTCCTGGGAGGACATTCAGTACTTC. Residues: CASSSWEDIQYF.

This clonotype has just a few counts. The CDR3 region is CASSQRLAGGPVYEQFF. In DNA, the CDR3 is TGTGCCAGCAGCCAAAGACTAGCGGGAGGGCCAGTCTATGAGCAGTTCTTC. The V gene is TRBV14, the J gene TRBJ2-1; 14 positions agree with TRBD2. J was trimmed by 8 bases and V by 2 bases; bases with no gene match: 8. Germline V gene data show CDR1 as SGHDN and CDR2 as FVKESK. This CDR3 is 17 amino acids long.

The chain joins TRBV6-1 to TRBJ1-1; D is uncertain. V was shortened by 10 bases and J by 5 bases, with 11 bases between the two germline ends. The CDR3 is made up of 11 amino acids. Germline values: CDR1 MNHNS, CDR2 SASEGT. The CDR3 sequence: CATLGRTEAFF. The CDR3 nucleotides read TGTGCCACCCTAGGAAGGACTGAAGCTTTCTTT.